This T cell receptor (beta chain) originates from a study of OX40 agonist ivuxolimab in advanced cancers. For the study at large: Every 2 weeks, ivuxolimab was infused into the patients intravenously at between 0.01 and 10 mg/kg. The study enrolled dose-escalation patients with hepatocellular carcinoma, melanoma, renal cell or head and neck cancer. Study-wide results and limits: Several nonresponders also turned out to have low normalized T-cell clonal expansion. With doses of 0.1 to 3.0 mg/kg, CD4+ and CD8+ blood T cells had undergone clonal expansion by week 6.

Some clones are missing from TCRdb's copy, which holds only in-frame ones; the method was immunoSEQ multiplex PCR. In the table there are around 72,000 clones, roughly 88% of which are singletons. The sample holds a few counts of this clone. Its antigen is currently unknown. CDR1 and CDR2 from the germline V gene are SGHDT and YYEEEE. The germline V and J ends were trimmed by 4 bases and 8 bases, with 12 bases remaining between them. This CDR3 is 13 amino acids long. The TCR comes from an adult with an advanced solid tumor such as melanoma, head and neck, liver or kidney cancer. The V and J genes are TRBV5-6 and TRBJ2-2, with D unresolved. The sequenced sample was CD4+ or CD8+ T cells sorted from blood, obtained in a trial of the OX40 agonist ivuxolimab. In DNA, the CDR3 is TGTGCCAGCAGCCAGGACCCATGGGGGGAGCTGTTTTTT. Translating gives CASSQDPWGELFF. Supplemented by reference TRBV5-6 and TRBJ2-2, the full variable domain reads DAGVTQSPTHLIKTRGQQVTLRCSPKSGHDTVSWYQQALGQGPQFIFQYYEEEERQRGNFPDRFSGHQFPNYSSELNVNALLLGDSALYLCASSQDPWGELFFGEGSRLTVL.